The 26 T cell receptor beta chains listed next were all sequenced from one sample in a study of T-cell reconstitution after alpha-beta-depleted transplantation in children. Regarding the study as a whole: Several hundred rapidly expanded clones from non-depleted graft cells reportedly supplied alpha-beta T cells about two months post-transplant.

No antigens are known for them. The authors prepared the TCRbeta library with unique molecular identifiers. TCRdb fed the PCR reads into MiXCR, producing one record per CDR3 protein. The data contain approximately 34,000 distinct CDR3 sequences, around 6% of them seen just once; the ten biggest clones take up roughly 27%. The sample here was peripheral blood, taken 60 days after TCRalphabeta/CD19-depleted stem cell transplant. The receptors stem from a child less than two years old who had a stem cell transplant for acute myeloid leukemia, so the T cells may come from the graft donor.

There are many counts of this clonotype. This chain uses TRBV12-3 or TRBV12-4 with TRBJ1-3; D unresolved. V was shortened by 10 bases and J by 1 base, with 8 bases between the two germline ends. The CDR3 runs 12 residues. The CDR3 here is CATGQSGNTIYF. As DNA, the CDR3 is TGTGCCACCGGCCAGTCTGGAAACACCATATATTTT.

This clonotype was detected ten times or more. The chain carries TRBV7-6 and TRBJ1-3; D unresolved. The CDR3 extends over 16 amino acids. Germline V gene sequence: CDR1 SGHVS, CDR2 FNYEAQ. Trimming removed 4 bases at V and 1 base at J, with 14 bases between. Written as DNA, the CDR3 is TGTGCCAGCAGCTCCGGGCTCGATGGGTCTGGAAACACCATATATTTT. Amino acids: CASSSGLDGSGNTIYF.

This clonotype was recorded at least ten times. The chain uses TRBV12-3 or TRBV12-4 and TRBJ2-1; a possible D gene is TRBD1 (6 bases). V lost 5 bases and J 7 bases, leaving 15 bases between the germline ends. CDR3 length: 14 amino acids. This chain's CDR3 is CASSLTGLGNEQFF. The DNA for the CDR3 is TGTGCCAGCAGTCTTACAGGGCTTGGGAATGAGCAGTTCTTC.

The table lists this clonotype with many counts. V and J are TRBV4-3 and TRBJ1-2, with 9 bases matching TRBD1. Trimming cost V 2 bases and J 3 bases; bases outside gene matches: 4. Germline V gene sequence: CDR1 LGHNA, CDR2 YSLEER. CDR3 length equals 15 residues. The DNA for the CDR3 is TGCGCCAGCAGCCAACGAACAGGGGGCTACTATGGCTACACCTTC. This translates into CASSQRTGGYYGYTF.

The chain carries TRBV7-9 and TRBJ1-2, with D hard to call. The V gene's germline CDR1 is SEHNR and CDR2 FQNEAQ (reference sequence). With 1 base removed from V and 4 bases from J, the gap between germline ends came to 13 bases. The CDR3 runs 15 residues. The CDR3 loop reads CASSLGIGLPYGYTF. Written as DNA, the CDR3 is TGTGCCAGCAGCTTAGGGATAGGACTGCCCTATGGCTACACCTTC.

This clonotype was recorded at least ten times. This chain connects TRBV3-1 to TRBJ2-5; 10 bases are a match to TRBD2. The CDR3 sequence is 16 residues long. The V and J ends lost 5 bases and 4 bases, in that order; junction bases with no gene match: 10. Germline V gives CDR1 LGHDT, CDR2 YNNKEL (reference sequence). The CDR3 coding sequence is TGTGCCAGCAGCGCCAGGACTAGCGGAGATAGAGAGACCCAGTACTTC. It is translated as CASSARTSGDRETQYF.

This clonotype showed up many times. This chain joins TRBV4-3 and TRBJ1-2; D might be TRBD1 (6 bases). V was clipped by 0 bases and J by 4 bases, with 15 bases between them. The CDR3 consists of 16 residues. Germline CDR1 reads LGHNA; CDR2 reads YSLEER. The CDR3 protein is CASSQDFSRGVYGYTF. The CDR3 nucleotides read TGCGCCAGCAGCCAAGATTTTTCTAGGGGGGTCTATGGCTACACCTTC.

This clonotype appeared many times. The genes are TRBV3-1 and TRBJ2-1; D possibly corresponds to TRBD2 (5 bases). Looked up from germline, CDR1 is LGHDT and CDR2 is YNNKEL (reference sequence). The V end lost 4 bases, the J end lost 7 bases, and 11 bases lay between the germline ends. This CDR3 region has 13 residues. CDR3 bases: TGTGCCAGCAGCCGGGGAGTCTTTAATGAGCAGTTCTTC. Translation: CASSRGVFNEQFF.

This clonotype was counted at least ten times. This CDR3 is CASSYELGPQYF. The CDR3 region has the DNA TGTGCCAGCAGCTATGAACTGGGGCCGCAGTATTTT. V is TRBV7-2 and J is TRBJ2-3; possibly TRBD1 for D (5 bases). CDR3 size: 12 residues. V was shortened by 4 bases and J by 10 bases, with 12 bases between the two germline ends. Looked up from germline, CDR1 is SGHTA and CDR2 is FQGNSA.

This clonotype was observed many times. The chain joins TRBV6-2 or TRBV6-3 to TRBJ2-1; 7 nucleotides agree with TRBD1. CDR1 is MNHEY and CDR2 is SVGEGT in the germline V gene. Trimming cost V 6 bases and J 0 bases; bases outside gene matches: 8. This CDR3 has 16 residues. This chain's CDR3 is CASRAGGTPSYNEQFF. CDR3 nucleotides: TGTGCCAGCAGGGCAGGGGGTACCCCCTCCTACAATGAGCAGTTCTTC.

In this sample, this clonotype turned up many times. CDR3 protein: CASSLAPNPGWGDTQYF. CDR3 nucleotides: TGTGCCAGCAGCTTAGCCCCAAACCCAGGGTGGGGAGATACGCAGTATTTT. V is TRBV7-6 and J is TRBJ2-3, with D possibly TRBD1 on 5 matching bases. The CDR3 consists of 17 residues. Germline assignment: CDR1 SGHVS and CDR2 FNYEAQ. V was cut by 0 bases and J by 5 bases, with 18 bases left in between.

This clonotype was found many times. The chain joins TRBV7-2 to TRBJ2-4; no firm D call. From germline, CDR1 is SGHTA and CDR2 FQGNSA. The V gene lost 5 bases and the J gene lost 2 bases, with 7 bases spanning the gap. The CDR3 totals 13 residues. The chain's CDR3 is CASSPSPKNIQYF. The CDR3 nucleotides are TGTGCCAGCAGCCCCTCTCCCAAAAACATTCAGTACTTC.

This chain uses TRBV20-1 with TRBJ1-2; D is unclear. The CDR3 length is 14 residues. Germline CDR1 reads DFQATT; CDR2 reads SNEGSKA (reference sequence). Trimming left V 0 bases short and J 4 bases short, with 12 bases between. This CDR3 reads CSAREGVPFYGYTF. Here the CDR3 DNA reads TGCAGTGCTAGAGAAGGAGTACCATTCTATGGCTACACCTTC.

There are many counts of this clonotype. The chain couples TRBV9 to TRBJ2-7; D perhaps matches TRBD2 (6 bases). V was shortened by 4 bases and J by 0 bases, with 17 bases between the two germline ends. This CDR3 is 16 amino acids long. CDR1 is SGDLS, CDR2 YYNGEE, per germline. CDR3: CASSFPRDGSSYEQYF. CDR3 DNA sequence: TGTGCCAGCAGCTTCCCACGGGACGGGAGCTCCTACGAGCAGTACTTC.

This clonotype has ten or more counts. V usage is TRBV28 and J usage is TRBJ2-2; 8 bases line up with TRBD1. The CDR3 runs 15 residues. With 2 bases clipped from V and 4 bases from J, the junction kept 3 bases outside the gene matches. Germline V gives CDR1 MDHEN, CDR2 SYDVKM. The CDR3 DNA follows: TGTGCCAGCAGTTTACCAGGGGGCGGCACCGGGGAGCTGTTTTTT. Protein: CASSLPGGGTGELFF. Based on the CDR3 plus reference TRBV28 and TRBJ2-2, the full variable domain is DVKVTQSSRYLVKRTGEKVFLECVQDMDHENMFWYRQDPGLGLRLIYFSYDVKMKEKGDIPEGYSVSREKKERFSLILESASTNQTSMYLCASSLPGGGTGELFFGEGSRLTVL.

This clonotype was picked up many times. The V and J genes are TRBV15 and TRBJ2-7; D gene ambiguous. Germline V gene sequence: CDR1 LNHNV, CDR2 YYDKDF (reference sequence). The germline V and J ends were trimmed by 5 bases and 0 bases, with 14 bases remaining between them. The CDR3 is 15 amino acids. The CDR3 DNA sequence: TGTGCCACCAGCCCAAGCTGGGATCCCTCCTACGAGCAGTACTTC. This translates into CATSPSWDPSYEQYF.

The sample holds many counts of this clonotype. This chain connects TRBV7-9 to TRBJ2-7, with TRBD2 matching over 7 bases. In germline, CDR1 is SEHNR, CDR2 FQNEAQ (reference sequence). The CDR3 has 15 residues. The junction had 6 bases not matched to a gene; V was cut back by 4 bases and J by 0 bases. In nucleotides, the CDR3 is TGTGCCAGCAGCTCTGGGGCTAGCGGCTCCTACGAGCAGTACTTC. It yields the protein CASSSGASGSYEQYF.

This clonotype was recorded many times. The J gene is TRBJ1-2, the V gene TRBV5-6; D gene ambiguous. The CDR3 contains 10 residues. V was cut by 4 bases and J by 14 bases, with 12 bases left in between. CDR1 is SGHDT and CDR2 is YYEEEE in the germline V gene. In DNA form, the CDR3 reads TGTGCCAGCAGCCCCCCTTGGGCGACCTTC. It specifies CASSPPWATF.

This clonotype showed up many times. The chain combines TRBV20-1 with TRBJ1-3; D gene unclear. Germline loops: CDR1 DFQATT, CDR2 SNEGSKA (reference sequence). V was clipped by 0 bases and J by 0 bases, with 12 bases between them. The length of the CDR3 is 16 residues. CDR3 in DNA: TGCAGTGCTAGAGACCGTCACGGATACTCTGGAAACACCATATATTTT. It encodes CSARDRHGYSGNTIYF.

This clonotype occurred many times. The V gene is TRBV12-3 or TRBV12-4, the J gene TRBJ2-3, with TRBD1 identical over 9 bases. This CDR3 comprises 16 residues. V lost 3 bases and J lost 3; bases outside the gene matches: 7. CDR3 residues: CASSFPTGGRTDTQYF. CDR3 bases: TGTGCCAGCAGTTTCCCGACAGGGGGTAGGACAGATACGCAGTATTTT.

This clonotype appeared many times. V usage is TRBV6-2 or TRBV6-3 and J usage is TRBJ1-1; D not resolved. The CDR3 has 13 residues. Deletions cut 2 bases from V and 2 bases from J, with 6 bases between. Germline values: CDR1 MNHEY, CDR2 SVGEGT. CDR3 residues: CASSYTGNTEAFF. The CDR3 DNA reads TGTGCCAGCAGTTACACGGGAAACACTGAAGCTTTCTTT.

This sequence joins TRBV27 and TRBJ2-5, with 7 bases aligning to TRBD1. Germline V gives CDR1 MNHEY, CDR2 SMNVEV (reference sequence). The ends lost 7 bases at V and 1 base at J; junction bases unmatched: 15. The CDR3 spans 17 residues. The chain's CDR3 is CASTSPIRGPCQETQYF. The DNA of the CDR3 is TGTGCCAGCACCTCCCCAATAAGGGGGCCTTGCCAAGAGACCCAGTACTTC.

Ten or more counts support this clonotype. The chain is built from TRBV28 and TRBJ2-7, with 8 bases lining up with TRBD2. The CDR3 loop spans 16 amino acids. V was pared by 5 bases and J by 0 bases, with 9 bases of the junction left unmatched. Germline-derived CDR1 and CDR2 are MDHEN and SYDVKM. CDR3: CASSPLGAGGSYEQYF. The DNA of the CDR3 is TGTGCCAGCAGTCCTCTGGGGGCGGGAGGCTCCTACGAGCAGTACTTC.

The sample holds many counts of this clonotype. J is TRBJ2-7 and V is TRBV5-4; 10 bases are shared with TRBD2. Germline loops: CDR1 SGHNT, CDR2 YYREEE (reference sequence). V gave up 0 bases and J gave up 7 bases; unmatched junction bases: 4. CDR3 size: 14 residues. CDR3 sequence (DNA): TGTGCCAGCAGCTTGGCGACTAGCGGGTATGAGCAGTACTTC. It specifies CASSLATSGYEQYF. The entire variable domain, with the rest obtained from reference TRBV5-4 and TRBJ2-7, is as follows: ETGVTQSPTHLIKTRGQQVTLRCSSQSGHNTVSWYQQALGQGPQFIFQYYREEENGRGNFPPRFSGLQFPNYSSELNVNALELDDSALYLCASSLATSGYEQYFGPGTRLTVT.

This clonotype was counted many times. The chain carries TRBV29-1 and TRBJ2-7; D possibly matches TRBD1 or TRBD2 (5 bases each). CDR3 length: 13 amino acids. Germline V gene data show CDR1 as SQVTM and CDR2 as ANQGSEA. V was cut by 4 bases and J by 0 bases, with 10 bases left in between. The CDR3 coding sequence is TGCAGCGTTGGTAGGGACGGCTCCTACGAGCAGTACTTC. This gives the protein CSVGRDGSYEQYF.

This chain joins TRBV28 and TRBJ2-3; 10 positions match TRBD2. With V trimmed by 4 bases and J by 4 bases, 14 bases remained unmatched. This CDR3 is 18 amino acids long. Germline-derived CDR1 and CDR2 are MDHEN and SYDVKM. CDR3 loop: CASSWRTAEAGGADTQYF. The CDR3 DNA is TGTGCCAGCAGTTGGAGGACAGCCGAAGCGGGAGGGGCAGATACGCAGTATTTT.